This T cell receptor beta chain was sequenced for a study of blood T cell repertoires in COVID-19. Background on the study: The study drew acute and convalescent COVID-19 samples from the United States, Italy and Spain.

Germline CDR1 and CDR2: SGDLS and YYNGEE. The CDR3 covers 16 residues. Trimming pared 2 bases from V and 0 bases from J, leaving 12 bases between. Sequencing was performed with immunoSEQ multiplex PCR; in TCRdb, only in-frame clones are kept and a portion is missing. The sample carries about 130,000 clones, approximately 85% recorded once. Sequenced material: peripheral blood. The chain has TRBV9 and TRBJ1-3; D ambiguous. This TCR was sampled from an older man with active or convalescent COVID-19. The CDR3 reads CASSVGELGSGNTIYF. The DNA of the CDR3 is TGTGCCAGCAGCGTCGGGGAGTTGGGCTCTGGAAACACCATATATTTT.